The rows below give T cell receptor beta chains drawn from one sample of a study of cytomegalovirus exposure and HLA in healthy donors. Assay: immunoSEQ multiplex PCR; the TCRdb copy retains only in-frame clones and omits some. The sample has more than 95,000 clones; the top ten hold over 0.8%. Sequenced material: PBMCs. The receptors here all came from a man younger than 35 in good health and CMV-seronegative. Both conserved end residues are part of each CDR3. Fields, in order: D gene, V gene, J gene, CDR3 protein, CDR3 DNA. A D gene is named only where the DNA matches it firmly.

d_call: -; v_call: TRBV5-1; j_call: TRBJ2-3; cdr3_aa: CASSLGGTYNTDTQYF; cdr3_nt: TGCGCCAGCAGCTTGGGGGGCACCTATAACACAGATACGCAGTATTTT
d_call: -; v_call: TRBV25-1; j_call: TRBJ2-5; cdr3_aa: CASSEEGGAETQYF; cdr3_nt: TGTGCCAGCAGTGAAGAGGGAGGCGCGGAGACCCAGTACTTC
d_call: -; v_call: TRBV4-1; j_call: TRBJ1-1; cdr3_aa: CASSQFPRGNTEAFF; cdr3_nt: TGCGCCAGCAGCCAATTCCCTAGAGGGAACACTGAAGCTTTCTTT
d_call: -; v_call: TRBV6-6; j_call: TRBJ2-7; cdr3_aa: CASSYSPLLYEQYF; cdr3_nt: TGTGCCAGCAGTTACTCCCCCCTTCTGTACGAGCAGTACTTC
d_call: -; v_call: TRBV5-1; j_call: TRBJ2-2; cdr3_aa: CASSSRETGELFF; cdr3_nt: TGCGCCAGCAGCTCTCGGGAAACCGGGGAGCTGTTTTTT
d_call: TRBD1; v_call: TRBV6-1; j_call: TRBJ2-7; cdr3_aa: CASNRGVRSYEQYF; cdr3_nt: TGTGCCAGCAACAGGGGGGTTCGCTCCTACGAGCAGTACTTC
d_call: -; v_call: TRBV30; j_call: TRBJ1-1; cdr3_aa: CAWSVLAEAFF; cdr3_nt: TGTGCCTGGAGTGTACTGGCTGAAGCTTTCTTT
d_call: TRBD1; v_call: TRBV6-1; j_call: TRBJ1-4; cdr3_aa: CASRRTGGDKLFF; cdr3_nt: TGTGCCAGCAGACGGACAGGGGGGGATAAACTGTTTTTT
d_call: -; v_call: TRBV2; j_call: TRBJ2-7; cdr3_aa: CASSDSGITYEQYF; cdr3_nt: TGTGCCAGCAGTGACTCCGGGATAACCTACGAGCAGTACTTC
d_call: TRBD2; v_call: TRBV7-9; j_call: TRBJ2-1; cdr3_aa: CASSFPSGFEGNNEQFF; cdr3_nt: TGTGCCAGCAGCTTCCCTAGCGGTTTTGAGGGGAACAATGAGCAGTTCTTC
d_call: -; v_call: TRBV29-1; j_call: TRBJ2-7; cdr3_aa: CSVEEPERYEQYF; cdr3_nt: TGCAGCGTTGAGGAGCCCGAACGCTACGAGCAGTACTTC
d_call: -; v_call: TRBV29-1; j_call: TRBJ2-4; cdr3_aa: CSVDSLESNIQYF; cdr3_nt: TGCAGCGTTGACTCTTTAGAGAGCAACATTCAGTACTTC
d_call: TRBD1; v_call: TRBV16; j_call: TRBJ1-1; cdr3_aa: CASSRGQAYNTEAFF; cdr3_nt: TGTGCCAGCAGCCGTGGACAGGCATACAACACTGAAGCTTTCTTT
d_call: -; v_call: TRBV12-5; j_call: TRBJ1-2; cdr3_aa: CASGLQGAVDYGYTF; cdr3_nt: TGTGCTAGTGGTTTGCAAGGGGCGGTGGACTATGGCTACACCTTC
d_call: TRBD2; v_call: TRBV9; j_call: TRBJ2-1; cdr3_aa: CASSVGSGGESEQFF; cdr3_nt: TGTGCCAGCAGCGTCGGGAGCGGGGGGGAAAGTGAGCAGTTCTTC
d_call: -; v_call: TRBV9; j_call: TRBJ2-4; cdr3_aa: CASSVAASRAKNIQYF; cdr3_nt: TGTGCCAGCAGCGTAGCTGCTAGCCGGGCCAAAAACATTCAGTACTTC
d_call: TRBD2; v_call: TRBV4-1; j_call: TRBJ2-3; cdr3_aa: CASSQVSSGATDTQYF; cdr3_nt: TGCGCCAGCAGCCAAGTGTCTAGCGGGGCCACAGATACGCAGTATTTT
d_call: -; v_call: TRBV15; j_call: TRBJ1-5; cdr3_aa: CATSKDPNRPQHF; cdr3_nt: TGTGCCACCAGCAAAGATCCTAATCGACCCCAGCATTTT
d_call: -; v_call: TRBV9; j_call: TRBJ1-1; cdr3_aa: CASSSGTTNTEAFF; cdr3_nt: TGTGCCAGCAGCTCCGGGACTACGAACACTGAAGCTTTCTTT
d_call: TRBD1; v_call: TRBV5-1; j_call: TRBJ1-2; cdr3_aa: CASSLDTGGRYGYTF; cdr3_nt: TGCGCCAGCAGCCTTGATACAGGGGGCCGGTATGGCTACACCTTC
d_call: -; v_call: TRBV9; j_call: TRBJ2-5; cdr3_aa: CASSVQYQETQYF; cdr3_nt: TGTGCCAGCAGCGTCCAGTACCAAGAGACCCAGTACTTC
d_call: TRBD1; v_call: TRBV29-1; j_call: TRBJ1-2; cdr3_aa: CSVGQGASRYGYTF; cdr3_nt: TGCAGCGTGGGACAGGGCGCATCTCGCTATGGCTACACCTTC
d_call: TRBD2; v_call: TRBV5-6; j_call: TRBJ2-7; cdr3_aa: CASSLSGGGWNEQYF; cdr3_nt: TGTGCCAGCAGCTTGTCGGGGGGAGGTTGGAACGAGCAGTACTTC
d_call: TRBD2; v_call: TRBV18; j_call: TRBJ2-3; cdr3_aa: CASSETSSHTQYF; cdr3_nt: TGTGCCAGCTCGGAGACTAGCAGCCATACGCAGTATTTT
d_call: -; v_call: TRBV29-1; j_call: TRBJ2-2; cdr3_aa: CSLVQGNTGELFF; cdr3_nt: TGCAGCCTCGTCCAGGGGAACACCGGGGAGCTGTTTTTT
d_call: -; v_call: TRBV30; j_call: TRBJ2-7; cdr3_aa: CAWTHSSAEQYF; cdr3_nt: TGTGCCTGGACTCATTCTAGCGCCGAGCAGTACTTC
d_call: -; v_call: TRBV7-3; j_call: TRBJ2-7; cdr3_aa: CASSFYPTTYEQYF; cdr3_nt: TGTGCCAGCAGCTTTTACCCTACTACCTACGAGCAGTACTTC
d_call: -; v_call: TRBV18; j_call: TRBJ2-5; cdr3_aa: CASSPLGRLTKETQYF; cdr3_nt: TGTGCCAGCTCACCACTTGGCAGGCTAACGAAAGAGACCCAGTACTTC
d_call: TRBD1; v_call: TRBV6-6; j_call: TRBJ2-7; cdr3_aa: CASSQGQGTAYEQYF; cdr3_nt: TGTGCCAGCAGCCAGGGACAGGGGACTGCCTACGAGCAGTACTTC
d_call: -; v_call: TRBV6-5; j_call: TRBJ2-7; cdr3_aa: CASSYSIDSAYEQYF; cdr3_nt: TGTGCCAGCAGTTACTCGATAGACAGTGCCTACGAGCAGTACTTC
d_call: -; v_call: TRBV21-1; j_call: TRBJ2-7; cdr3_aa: CASSKELQSYEQYF; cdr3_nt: TGTGCCAGCAGCAAAGAGTTACAGAGCTACGAGCAGTACTTC
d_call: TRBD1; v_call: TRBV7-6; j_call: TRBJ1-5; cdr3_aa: CASSPGQGGNQPQHF; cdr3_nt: TGTGCCAGCAGCCCTGGACAGGGAGGCAATCAGCCCCAGCATTTT
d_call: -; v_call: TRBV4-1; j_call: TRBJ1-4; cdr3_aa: CASSFLGGVNEKLFF; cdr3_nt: TGCGCCAGCAGCTTCCTGGGGGGTGTTAATGAAAAACTGTTTTTT
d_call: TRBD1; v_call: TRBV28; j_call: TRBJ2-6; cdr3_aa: CASRVGTGRPGANVLTF; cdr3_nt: TGTGCCAGCAGGGTGGGGACAGGTCGCCCTGGGGCCAACGTCCTGACTTTC
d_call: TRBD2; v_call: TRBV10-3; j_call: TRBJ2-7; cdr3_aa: CAIDNSTSVSSYEQYF; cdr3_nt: TGTGCCATCGACAACTCAACTAGCGTGAGCTCCTACGAGCAGTACTTC
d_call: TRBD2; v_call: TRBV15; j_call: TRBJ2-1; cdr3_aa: CATSRDLRLAEINEQFF; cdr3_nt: TGTGCCACCAGCAGAGACCTTCGGCTAGCGGAAATCAATGAGCAGTTCTTC
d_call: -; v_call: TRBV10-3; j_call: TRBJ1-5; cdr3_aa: CAISDWGGGQPQHF; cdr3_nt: TGTGCCATCAGTGATTGGGGGGGCGGGCAGCCCCAGCATTTT
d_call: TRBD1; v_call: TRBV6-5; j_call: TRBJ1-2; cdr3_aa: CASSYYGTDYGYTF; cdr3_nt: TGTGCCAGCAGTTACTACGGGACAGACTATGGCTACACCTTC
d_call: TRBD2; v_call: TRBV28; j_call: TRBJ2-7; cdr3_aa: CASSSLASGYYGQYF; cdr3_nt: TGTGCCAGCAGTTCCCTCGCTAGCGGATACTACGGGCAGTACTTC
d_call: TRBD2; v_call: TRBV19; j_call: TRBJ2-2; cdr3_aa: CASSIALAGYTGELFF; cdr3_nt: TGTGCCAGTAGTATAGCGTTAGCGGGATACACCGGGGAGCTGTTTTTT
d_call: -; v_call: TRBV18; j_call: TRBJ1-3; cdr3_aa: CASSGLTTGNTIYF; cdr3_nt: TGTGCCAGCTCGGGACTTACGACTGGAAACACCATATATTTT
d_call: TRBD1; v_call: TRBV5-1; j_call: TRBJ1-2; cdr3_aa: CASSSDRGVDGYTF; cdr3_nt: TGCGCCAGCAGCTCGGACAGGGGGGTTGATGGCTACACCTTC
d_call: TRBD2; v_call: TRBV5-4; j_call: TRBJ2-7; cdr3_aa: CASSSGLAGRYEQYF; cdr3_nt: TGTGCCAGCAGCTCGGGACTAGCGGGAAGGTACGAGCAGTACTTC
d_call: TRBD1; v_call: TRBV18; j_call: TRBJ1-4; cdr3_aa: CASSQDRTNEKLFF; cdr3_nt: TGTGCCAGCTCACAGGACAGGACTAATGAAAAACTGTTTTTT
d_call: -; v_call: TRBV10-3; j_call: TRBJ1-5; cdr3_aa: CAISESYSNQPQHF; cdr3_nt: TGTGCCATCAGTGAGTCGTATAGCAATCAGCCCCAGCATTTT
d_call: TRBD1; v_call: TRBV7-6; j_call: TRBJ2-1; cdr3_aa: CATTGTASNEQFF; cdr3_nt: TGTGCCACAACCGGGACAGCCTCCAATGAGCAGTTCTTC
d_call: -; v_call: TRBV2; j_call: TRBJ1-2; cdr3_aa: CASSDARINYGYTF; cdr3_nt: TGTGCCAGCAGTGACGCCAGGATAAACTATGGCTACACCTTC
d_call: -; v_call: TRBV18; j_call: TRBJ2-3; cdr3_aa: CASSPIDVSSTDTQYF; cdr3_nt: TGTGCCAGCTCACCCATAGATGTTTCTAGCACAGATACGCAGTATTTT
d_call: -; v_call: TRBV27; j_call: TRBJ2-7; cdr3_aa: CASSSTVGATYEQYF; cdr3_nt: TGTGCCAGCAGTTCGACAGTTGGGGCGACCTACGAGCAGTACTTC
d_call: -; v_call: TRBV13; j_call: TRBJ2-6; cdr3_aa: CASSLDRAAGANVLTF; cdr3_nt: TGTGCCAGCAGCTTAGACAGGGCAGCTGGGGCCAACGTCCTGACTTTC
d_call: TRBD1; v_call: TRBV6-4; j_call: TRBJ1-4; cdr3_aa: CASSVTGGSEKLFF; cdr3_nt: TGTGCCAGCAGTGTGACAGGGGGGAGCGAAAAACTGTTTTTT
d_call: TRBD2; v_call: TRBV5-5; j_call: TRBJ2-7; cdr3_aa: CASSFSGLADYEQYF; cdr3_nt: TGTGCCAGCAGCTTCTCGGGACTAGCGGACTACGAGCAGTACTTC
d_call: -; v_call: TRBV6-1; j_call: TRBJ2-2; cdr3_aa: CASREPYTGELFF; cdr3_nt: TGTGCCAGCAGGGAACCGTACACCGGGGAGCTGTTTTTT